Listed below are T cell receptor beta chains from one sample, sequenced in a study of T cell responses to AZD1222 COVID-19 vaccine. TCRdb's table, derived via immunoSEQ multiplex PCR, lists solely in-frame clones and lacks some. The sample contains 150,000 or so clones, around 89% of which appear only once. The sample here was peripheral blood, taken on day 0 of AZD1222 vaccination. These receptors all stem from an adult in good health. Each CDR3 is given with its conserved first and last residue. D genes are given only for firm matches. A row's size may be missing; if present it is once, few, many or a size class.

D gene | J gene | clone size | CDR3 length | V gene | CDR3 protein | CDR3 DNA
. | TRBJ2-5 | . | 13 | TRBV5-1 | CASSFDRRETQYF | TGCGCCAGCAGCTTCGACAGAAGAGAGACCCAGTACTTC
. | TRBJ2-1 | once | 16 | TRBV7-2 | CASSLVSPIGYNEQFF | TGTGCCAGCAGCTTAGTTAGCCCCATCGGATACAATGAGCAGTTCTTC
TRBD2 | TRBJ2-1 | . | 16 | TRBV7-2 | CASSLRTSGSGNEQFF | TGTGCCAGCAGCTTAAGGACTAGCGGGAGTGGAAATGAGCAGTTCTTC
. | TRBJ1-3 | . | 15 | TRBV7-2 | CASSGQSHSGNTIYF | TGTGCCAGCAGCGGACAGAGCCACTCTGGAAACACCATATATTTT
. | TRBJ1-5 | . | 16 | TRBV21-1 | CASSKVSWTYYQPQHF | TGTGCCAGCAGCAAAGTATCTTGGACGTATTATCAGCCCCAGCATTTT
TRBD1 | TRBJ1-3 | . | 16 | TRBV28 | CASRQGQGAPGNTIYF | TGTGCCAGCAGACAGGGACAGGGGGCGCCGGGAAACACCATATATTTT
TRBD2 | TRBJ2-2 | . | 15 | TRBV7-2 | CASGLSGVNTGELFF | TGTGCCAGCGGGCTTAGCGGGGTGAACACCGGGGAGCTGTTTTTT
. | TRBJ1-1 | few | 14 | TRBV28 | CASSRPTGYTEAFF | TGTGCCAGCAGCCGACCAACAGGGTACACTGAAGCTTTCTTT
. | TRBJ2-7 | few | 16 | TRBV4-2 | CASSQPTSTATYEQYF | TGTGCCAGCAGCCAGCCTACGAGCACGGCAACCTACGAGCAGTACTTC
TRBD1 | TRBJ1-1 | . | 13 | TRBV6-1 | CASSETGVTEAFF | TGTGCCAGCAGTGAGACAGGGGTCACTGAAGCTTTCTTT
. | TRBJ2-3 | . | 14 | TRBV28 | CASSWPGSIGTQYF | TGTGCCAGCAGCTGGCCAGGTTCAATCGGTACGCAGTATTTT
TRBD1 | TRBJ2-7 | . | 13 | TRBV30 | CAWRAGGVGEQYF | TGTGCCTGGAGGGCAGGGGGCGTGGGGGAGCAGTACTTC
TRBD1 | TRBJ1-2 | . | 14 | TRBV15 | CATSREQGYYGYTF | TGTGCCACCAGCAGGGAACAGGGGTACTATGGCTACACCTTC
. | TRBJ2-1 | . | 15 | TRBV10-3 | CAISDVWRDYNEQFF | TGTGCCATCAGTGATGTCTGGAGAGACTACAATGAGCAGTTCTTC
. | TRBJ1-5 | . | 13 | TRBV19 | CASSNRASQPQHF | TGTGCCAGTAGCAACAGGGCGAGTCAGCCCCAGCATTTT
TRBD2 | TRBJ2-1 | . | 15 | TRBV7-2 | CASSTWTSRGDEQFF | TGTGCCAGCAGCACTTGGACTAGCAGGGGCGATGAGCAGTTCTTC
TRBD1 | TRBJ1-6 | . | 14 | TRBV27 | CASSRTGGDSPLHF | TGTGCCAGCAGCCGGACAGGGGGGGATTCACCCCTCCACTTT
. | TRBJ1-6 | . | 13 | TRBV28 | CASRTGTNSPLHF | TGTGCCAGCAGGACCGGGACAAATTCACCCCTCCACTTT
. | TRBJ1-1 | once | 14 | TRBV6-2/TRBV6-3 | CASSYDSENTEAFF | TGTGCCAGCAGTTATGACAGCGAAAACACTGAAGCTTTCTTT
TRBD1 | TRBJ1-2 | few | 13 | TRBV27 | CASSGGQGRGYTF | TGTGCCAGCAGTGGAGGACAGGGGAGAGGCTACACCTTC
. | TRBJ1-6 | . | 13 | TRBV12-3/TRBV12-4 | CASSLAPNSPLHF | TGTGCCAGCAGTTTAGCGCCGAATTCACCCCTCCACTTT
. | TRBJ1-6 | . | 14 | TRBV28 | CASIQGRLELPLHF | TGTGCCAGCATTCAGGGACGGTTGGAGCTCCCCCTCCACTTT
. | TRBJ2-1 | once | 13 | TRBV28 | CASVGTPQTVQFF | TGTGCCAGCGTCGGGACACCACAGACCGTGCAGTTCTTC
. | TRBJ1-2 | . | 13 | TRBV29-1 | CSAKGGSNYGYTF | TGCAGCGCCAAGGGGGGTTCTAACTATGGCTACACCTTC
. | TRBJ1-5 | . | 12 | TRBV15 | CATSRENQPQHF | TGTGCCACCAGCAGGGAAAATCAGCCCCAGCATTTT
. | TRBJ1-1 | . | 15 | TRBV5-1 | CASSLVGDTFENGFF | TGCGCCAGCAGCTTGGTCGGGGACACTTTTGAGAATGGTTTCTTT
. | TRBJ2-1 | . | 16 | TRBV9 | CASSVALASSYNEQFF | TGTGCCAGCAGCGTAGCTCTGGCGAGCTCCTACAATGAGCAGTTCTTC
. | TRBJ2-3 | . | 14 | TRBV7-9 | CASSLRGDTDTQYF | TGTGCCAGCAGCCTCCGGGGCGACACAGATACGCAGTATTTT
TRBD1 | TRBJ1-2 | once | 13 | TRBV24-1 | CATSERQGRGYTF | TGTGCCACCAGTGAGAGACAGGGGCGGGGCTACACCTTC
. | TRBJ2-5 | . | 15 | TRBV6-5 | CASSYDGSSLETQYF | TGTGCCAGCAGTTACGACGGGAGTAGCCTAGAGACCCAGTACTTC
TRBD1 | TRBJ2-1 | . | 17 | TRBV27 | CASSLWGQGIGGNEQFF | TGTGCCAGCAGTTTATGGGGACAGGGAATCGGAGGCAATGAGCAGTTCTTC
. | TRBJ2-1 | . | 15 | TRBV27 | CASSLFGDSYNEQFF | TGTGCCAGCAGTTTATTTGGCGATTCCTACAATGAGCAGTTCTTC
. | TRBJ2-7 | . | 14 | TRBV24-1 | CATSDSGVLYEQYF | TGTGCCACCAGTGATTCAGGGGTTTTGTACGAGCAGTACTTC
TRBD2 | TRBJ2-1 | . | 17 | TRBV6-4 | CASSDSASGVTRDEQFF | TGTGCCAGCAGTGACTCGGCTAGCGGGGTCACCAGGGATGAGCAGTTCTTC
TRBD1 | TRBJ1-2 | . | 13 | TRBV10-1 | CASSPGGAYGYTF | TGCGCCAGCAGTCCAGGGGGCGCCTATGGCTACACCTTC
TRBD2 | TRBJ2-7 | . | 15 | TRBV28 | CASSRLAGRSYEQYF | TGTGCCAGCAGCAGACTAGCGGGACGGTCCTACGAGCAGTACTTC
TRBD1 | TRBJ1-2 | . | 13 | TRBV24-1 | CATSEDDRGGYTF | TGTGCCACCAGTGAAGACGACAGGGGTGGCTACACCTTC
TRBD2 | TRBJ2-1 | . | 14 | TRBV3-1/TRBV3-2 | CASSQAGGGNEQFF | TGTGCCAGCAGCCAGGCGGGGGGGGGCAATGAGCAGTTCTTC
. | TRBJ2-1 | . | 15 | TRBV5-6 | CASSLGRLIRNEQFF | TGTGCCAGCAGCTTGGGGCGGCTAATAAGAAATGAGCAGTTCTTC
. | TRBJ1-4 | . | 13 | TRBV4-1 | CASSLPPGEKLFF | TGCGCCAGCAGCCTCCCCCCGGGGGAAAAACTGTTTTTT
. | TRBJ1-1 | . | 13 | TRBV20-1 | CSASQGMNTEAFF | TGCAGTGCTAGTCAGGGGATGAACACTGAAGCTTTCTTT